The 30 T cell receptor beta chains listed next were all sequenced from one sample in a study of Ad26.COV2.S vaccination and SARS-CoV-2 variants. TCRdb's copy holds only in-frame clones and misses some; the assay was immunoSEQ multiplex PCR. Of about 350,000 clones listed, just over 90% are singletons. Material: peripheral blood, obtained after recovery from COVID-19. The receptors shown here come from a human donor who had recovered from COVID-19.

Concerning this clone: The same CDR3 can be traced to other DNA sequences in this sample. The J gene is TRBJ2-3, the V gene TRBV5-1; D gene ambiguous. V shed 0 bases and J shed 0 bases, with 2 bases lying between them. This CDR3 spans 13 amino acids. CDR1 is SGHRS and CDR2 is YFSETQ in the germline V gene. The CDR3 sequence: CASSLGSTDTQYF. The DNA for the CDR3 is TGCGCCAGCAGCTTGGGGAGCACAGATACGCAGTATTTT.

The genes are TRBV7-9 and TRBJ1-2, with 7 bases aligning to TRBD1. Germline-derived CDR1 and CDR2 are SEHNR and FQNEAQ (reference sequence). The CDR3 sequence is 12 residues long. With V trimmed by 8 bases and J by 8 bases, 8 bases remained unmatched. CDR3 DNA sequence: TGTGCCAGCGGATCGACAGGGATCGGCTACACCTTC. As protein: CASGSTGIGYTF.

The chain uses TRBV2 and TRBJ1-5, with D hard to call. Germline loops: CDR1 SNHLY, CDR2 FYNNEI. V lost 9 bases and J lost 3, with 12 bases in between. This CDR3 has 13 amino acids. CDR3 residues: CASHTDLNQPQHF. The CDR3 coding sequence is TGTGCCAGTCATACAGACCTCAATCAGCCCCAGCATTTT.

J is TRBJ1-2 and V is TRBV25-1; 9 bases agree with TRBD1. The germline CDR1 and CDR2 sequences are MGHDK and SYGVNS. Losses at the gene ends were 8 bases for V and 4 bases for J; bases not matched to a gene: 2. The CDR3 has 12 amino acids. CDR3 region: CASGTGLYGYTF. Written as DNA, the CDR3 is TGTGCCAGCGGGACAGGGCTCTATGGCTACACCTTC.

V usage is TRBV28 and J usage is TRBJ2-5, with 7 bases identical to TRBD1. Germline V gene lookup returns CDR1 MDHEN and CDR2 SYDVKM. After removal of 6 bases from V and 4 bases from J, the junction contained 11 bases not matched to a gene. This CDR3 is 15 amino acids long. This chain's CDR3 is CASRNGQAGGETQYF. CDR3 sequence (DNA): TGTGCCAGCAGGAATGGACAGGCTGGGGGAGAGACCCAGTACTTC.

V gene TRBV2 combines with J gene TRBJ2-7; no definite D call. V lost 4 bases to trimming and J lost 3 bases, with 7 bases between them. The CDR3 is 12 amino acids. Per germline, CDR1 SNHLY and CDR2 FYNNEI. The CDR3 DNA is TGTGCCAGCAGTGGCAGTGTCTACGAGCAGTACTTC. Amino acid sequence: CASSGSVYEQYF.

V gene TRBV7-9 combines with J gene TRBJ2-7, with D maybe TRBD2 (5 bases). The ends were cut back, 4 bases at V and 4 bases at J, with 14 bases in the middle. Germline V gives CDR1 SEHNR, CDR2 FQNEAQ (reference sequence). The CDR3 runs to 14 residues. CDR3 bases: TGTGCCAGCAGCTCTAAACTAGATCCGTACGAGCAGTACTTC. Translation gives CASSSKLDPYEQYF.

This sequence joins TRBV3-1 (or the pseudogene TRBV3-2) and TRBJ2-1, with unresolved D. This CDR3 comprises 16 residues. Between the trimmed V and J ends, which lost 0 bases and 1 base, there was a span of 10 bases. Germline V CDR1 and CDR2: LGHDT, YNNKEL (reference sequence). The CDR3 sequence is CASSQDWSASYNEQFF. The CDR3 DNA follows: TGTGCCAGCAGCCAAGATTGGTCGGCGTCCTACAATGAGCAGTTCTTC.

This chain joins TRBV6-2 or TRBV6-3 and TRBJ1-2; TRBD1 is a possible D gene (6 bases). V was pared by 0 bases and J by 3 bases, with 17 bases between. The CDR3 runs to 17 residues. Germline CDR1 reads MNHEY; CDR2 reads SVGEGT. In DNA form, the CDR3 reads TGTGCCAGCAGTTACTCTCACCGGGACACTAAGGACTATGGCTACACCTTC. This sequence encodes CASSYSHRDTKDYGYTF.

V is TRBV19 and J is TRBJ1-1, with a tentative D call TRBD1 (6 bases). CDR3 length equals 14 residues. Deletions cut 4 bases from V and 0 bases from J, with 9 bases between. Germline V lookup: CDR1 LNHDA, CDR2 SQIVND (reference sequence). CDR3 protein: CASSTDRLNTEAFF. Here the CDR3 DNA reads TGTGCCAGTAGTACCGACAGGTTGAACACTGAAGCTTTCTTT.

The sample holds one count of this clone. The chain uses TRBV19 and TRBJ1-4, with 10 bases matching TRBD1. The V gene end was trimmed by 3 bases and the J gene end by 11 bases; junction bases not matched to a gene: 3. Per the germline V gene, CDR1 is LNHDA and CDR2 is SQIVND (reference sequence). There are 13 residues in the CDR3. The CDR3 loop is CASSMTGGRKLFF. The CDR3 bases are TGTGCCAGTAGTATGACAGGGGGCAGGAAACTGTTTTTT.

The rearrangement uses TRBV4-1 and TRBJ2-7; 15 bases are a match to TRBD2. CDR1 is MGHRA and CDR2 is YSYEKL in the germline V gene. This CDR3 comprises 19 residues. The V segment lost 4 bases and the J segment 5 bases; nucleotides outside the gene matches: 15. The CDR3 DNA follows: TGCGCCAGCAGCCCACTGAAAGGGACTAGCGGGGGGCCTGAGGACGAGCAGTACTTC. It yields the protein CASSPLKGTSGGPEDEQYF.

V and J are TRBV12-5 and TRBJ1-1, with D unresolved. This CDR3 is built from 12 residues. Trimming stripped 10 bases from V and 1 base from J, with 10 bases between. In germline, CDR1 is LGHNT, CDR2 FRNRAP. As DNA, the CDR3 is TGTGCTACCTTGTGGGGGAACACTGAAGCTTTCTTT. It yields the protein CATLWGNTEAFF.

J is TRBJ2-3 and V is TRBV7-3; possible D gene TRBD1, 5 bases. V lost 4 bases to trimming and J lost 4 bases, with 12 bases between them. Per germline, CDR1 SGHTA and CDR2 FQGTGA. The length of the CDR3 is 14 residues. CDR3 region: CASSSDRVADTQYF. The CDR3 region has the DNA TGTGCCAGCAGCTCTGACAGAGTAGCAGATACGCAGTATTTT.

This CDR3 reads CASSGSGTGSGYTF. The CDR3 nucleotides read TGTGCCAGCAGTGGATCCGGGACAGGGAGTGGCTACACCTTC. The V call is TRBV27, the J call TRBJ1-2, with TRBD1 matching over 9 bases. V was clipped by 5 bases and J by 7 bases; unmatched bases: 8. Germline assignment: CDR1 MNHEY and CDR2 SMNVEV (reference sequence). The length of the CDR3 is 14 residues.

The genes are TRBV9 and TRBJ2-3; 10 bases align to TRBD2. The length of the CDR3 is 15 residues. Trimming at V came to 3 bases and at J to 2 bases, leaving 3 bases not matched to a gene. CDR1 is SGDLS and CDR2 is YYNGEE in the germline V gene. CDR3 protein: CASSEAGGVTDTQYF. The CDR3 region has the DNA TGTGCCAGCAGCGAAGCGGGGGGGGTCACAGATACGCAGTATTTT.

The CDR3 here is CASSERTGRYSGNTIYF. CDR3 DNA sequence: TGTGCCAGCAGTGAAAGAACAGGGAGATACTCTGGAAACACCATATATTTT. The chain recombines TRBV6-1 with TRBJ1-3; weak D call: TRBD1 (6 bases). Germline-derived CDR1 and CDR2 are MNHNS and SASEGT. V lost 2 bases and J lost 0, with 14 bases in between. The CDR3 consists of 17 residues.

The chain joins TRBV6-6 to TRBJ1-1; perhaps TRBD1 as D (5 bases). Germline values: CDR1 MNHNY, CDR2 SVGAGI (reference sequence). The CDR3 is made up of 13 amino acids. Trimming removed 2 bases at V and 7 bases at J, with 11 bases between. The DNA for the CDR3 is TGTGCCAGCAGTTACCAAGGGGAAGGTGAAGCTTTCTTT. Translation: CASSYQGEGEAFF.

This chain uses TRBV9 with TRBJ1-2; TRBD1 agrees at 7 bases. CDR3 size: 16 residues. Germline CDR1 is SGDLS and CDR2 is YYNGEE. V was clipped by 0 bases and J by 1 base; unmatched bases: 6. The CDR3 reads CASSVGGQAINYGYTF. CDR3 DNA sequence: TGTGCCAGCAGCGTAGGAGGACAGGCGATTAACTATGGCTACACCTTC. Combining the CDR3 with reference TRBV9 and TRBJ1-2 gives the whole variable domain DSGVTQTPKHLITATGQRVTLRCSPRSGDLSVYWYQQSLDQGLQFLIQYYNGEERAKGNILERFSAQQFPDLHSELNLSSLELGDSALYFCASSVGGQAINYGYTFGSGTRLTVV.

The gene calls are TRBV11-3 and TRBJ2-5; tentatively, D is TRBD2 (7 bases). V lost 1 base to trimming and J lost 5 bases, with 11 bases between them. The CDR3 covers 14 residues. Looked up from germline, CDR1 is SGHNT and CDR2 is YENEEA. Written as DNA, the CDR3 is TGTGCCAGCAGCTTAGGGGGGGGGCAGGAGACCCAGTACTTC. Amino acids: CASSLGGGQETQYF.

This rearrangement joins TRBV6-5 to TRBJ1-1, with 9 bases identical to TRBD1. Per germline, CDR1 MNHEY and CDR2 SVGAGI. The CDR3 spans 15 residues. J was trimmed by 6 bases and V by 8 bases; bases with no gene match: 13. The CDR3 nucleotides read TGTGCCAGCGGGAAAAAACAGGGGGCCACCTCTGAAGCTTTCTTT. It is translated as CASGKKQGATSEAFF.

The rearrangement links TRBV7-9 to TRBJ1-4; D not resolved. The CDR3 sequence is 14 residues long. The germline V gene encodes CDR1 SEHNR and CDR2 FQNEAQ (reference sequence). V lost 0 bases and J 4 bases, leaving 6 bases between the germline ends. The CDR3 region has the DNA TGTGCCAGCAGCTTAGCCCAGTATAATGAAAAACTGTTTTTT. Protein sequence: CASSLAQYNEKLFF.

For the CDR3, the DNA is TGTGCCAGCAGTGAAGTTAGGGCCGGGGAGCTGTTTTTT. Protein sequence: CASSEVRAGELFF. This chain uses TRBV6-1 with TRBJ2-2, with D unclear. The CDR3 spans 13 residues. V lost 1 base and J 6 bases, leaving 6 bases between the germline ends. Germline assignment: CDR1 MNHNS and CDR2 SASEGT.

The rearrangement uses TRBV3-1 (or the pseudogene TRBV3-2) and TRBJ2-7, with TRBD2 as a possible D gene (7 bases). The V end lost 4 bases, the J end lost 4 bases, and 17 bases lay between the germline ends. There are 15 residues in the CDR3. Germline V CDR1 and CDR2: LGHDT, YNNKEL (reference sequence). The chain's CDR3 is CASSPSVGGGYEQYF. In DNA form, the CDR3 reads TGTGCCAGCAGCCCATCCGTAGGGGGGGGGTACGAGCAGTACTTC.

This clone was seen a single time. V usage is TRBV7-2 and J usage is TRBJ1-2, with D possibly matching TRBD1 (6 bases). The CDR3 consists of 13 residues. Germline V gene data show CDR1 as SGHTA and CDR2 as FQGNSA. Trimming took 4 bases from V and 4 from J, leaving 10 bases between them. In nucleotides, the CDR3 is TGTGCCAGCAGCTCCGAGGGGGGCTATGGCTACACCTTC. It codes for CASSSEGGYGYTF.

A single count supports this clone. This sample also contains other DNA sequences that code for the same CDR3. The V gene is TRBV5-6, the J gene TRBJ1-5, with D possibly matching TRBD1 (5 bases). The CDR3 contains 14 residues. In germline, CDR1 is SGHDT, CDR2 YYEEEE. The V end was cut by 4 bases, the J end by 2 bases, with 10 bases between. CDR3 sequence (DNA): TGTGCCAGCAGCCTGGGGGGGGGCAATCAGCCCCAGCATTTT. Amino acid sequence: CASSLGGGNQPQHF.

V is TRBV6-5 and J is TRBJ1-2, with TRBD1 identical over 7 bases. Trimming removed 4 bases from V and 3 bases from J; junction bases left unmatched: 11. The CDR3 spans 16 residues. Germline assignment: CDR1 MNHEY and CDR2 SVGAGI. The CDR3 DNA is TGTGCCAGCAGTTTATCGACAGGGAGGAACTACTATGGCTACACCTTC. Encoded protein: CASSLSTGRNYYGYTF.

The CDR3 DNA reads as TGTGCCAGCATAAAGGGGCTGAACACTGAAGCTTTCTTT. This translates into CASIKGLNTEAFF. The rearrangement joins TRBV6-6 to TRBJ1-1, with D perhaps TRBD1 (5 bases). Per germline, CDR1 MNHNY and CDR2 SVGAGI (reference sequence). The CDR3 runs to 13 residues. The V end was cut by 7 bases, the J end by 0 bases, with 9 bases between.

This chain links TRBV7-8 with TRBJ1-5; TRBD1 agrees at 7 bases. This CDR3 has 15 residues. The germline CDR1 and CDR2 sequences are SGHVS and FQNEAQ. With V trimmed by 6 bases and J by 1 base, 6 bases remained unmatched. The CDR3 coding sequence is TGTGCCAGCAGGGTAACAGGGGACAGCAATCAGCCCCAGCATTTT. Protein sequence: CASRVTGDSNQPQHF.

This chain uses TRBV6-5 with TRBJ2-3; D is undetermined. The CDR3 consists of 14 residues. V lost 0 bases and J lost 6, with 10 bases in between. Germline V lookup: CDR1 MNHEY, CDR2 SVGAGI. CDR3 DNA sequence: TGTGCCAGCAGTTACTCGTTAAGATCGGATACGCAGTATTTT. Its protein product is CASSYSLRSDTQYF.